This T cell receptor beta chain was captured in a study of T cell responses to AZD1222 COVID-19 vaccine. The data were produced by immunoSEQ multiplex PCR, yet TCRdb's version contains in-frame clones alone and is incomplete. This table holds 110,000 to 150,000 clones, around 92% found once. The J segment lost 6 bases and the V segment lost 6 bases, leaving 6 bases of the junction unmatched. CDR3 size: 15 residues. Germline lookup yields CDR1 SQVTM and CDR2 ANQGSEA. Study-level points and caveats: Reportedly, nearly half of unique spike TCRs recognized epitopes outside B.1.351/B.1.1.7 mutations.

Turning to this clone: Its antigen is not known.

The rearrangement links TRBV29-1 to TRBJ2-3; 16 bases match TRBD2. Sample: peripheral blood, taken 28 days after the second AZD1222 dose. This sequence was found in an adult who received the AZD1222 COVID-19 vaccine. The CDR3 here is CSVGLAGGPGDTQYF. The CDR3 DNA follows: TGCAGCGTGGGACTAGCGGGAGGGCCCGGGGATACGCAGTATTTT.